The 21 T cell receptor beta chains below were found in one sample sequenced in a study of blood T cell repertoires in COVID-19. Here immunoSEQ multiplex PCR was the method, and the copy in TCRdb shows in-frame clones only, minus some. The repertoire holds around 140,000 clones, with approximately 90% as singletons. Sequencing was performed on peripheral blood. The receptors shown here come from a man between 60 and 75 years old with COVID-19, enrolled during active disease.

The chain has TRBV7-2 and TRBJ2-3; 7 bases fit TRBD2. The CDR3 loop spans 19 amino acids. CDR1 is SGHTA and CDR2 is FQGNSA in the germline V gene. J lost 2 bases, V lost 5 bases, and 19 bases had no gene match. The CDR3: CASSPKGRLLATLTDTQYF. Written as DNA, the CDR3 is TGTGCCAGCAGCCCTAAGGGGCGGCTACTAGCGACTCTCACAGATACGCAGTATTTT.

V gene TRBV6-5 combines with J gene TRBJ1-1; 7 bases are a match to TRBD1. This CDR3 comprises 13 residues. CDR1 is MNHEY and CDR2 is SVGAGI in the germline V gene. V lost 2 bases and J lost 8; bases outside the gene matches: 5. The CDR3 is CASSYAVRGEAFF. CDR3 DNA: TGTGCCAGCAGTTACGCCGTCAGGGGGGAAGCTTTCTTT.

CDR3 loop: CASSQVVGETQYF. DNA of the CDR3: TGTGCCAGCAGCCAAGTCGTTGGCGAGACCCAGTACTTC. V and J are TRBV4-2 and TRBJ2-5, with D hard to call. There are 13 residues in the CDR3. Germline CDR1 and CDR2: LGHNA and YNFKEQ. Trimming removed 1 base at V and 5 bases at J, with 8 bases between.

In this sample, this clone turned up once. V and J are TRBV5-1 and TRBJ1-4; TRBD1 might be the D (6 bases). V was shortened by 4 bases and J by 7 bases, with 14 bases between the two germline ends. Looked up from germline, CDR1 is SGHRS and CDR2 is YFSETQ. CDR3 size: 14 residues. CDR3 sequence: CASSQTGVFEKLFF. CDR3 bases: TGCGCCAGCAGCCAGACAGGAGTGTTTGAAAAACTGTTTTTT.

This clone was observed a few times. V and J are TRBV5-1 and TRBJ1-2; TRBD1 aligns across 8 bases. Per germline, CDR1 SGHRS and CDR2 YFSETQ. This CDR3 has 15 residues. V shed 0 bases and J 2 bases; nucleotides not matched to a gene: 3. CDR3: CASSLDGTGNYGYTF. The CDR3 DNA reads TGCGCCAGCAGCTTGGATGGGACAGGAAACTATGGCTACACCTTC.

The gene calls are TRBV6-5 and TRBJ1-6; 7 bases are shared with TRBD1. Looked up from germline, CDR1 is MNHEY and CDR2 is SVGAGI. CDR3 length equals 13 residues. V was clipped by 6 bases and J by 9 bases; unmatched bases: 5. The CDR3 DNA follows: TGTGCCAGCAGCGCTTCAGGGGGTTCACCCCTCCACTTT. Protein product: CASSASGGSPLHF.

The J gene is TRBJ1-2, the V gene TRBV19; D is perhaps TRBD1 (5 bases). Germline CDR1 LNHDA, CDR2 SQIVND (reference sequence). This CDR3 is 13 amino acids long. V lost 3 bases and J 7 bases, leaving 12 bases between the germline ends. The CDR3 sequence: CASSMGTLGGYTF. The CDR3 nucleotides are TGTGCCAGTAGTATGGGGACTTTGGGTGGCTACACCTTC.

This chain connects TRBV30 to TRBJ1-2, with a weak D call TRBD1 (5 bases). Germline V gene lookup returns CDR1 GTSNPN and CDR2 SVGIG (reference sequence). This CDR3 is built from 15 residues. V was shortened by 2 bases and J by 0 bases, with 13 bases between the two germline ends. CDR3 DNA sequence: TGTGCCTGGAGTAGGCAGGGAGGGGCTAACTATGGCTACACCTTC. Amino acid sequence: CAWSRQGGANYGYTF.

The CDR3 loop is CASSVAGAFGGNTIYF. The CDR3 DNA reads TGTGCCAGCAGCGTAGCAGGGGCTTTTGGTGGAAACACCATATATTTT. The chain is built from TRBV9 and TRBJ1-3; weak D call: TRBD1 (6 bases). The CDR3 contains 16 residues. V lost 0 bases to trimming and J lost 3 bases, with 13 bases between them. Germline loops: CDR1 SGDLS, CDR2 YYNGEE.

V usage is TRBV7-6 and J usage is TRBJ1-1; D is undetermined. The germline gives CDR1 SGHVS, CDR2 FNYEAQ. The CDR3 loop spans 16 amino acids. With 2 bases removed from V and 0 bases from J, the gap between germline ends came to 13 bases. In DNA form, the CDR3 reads TGTGCCAGCAGCTTAAACCCCTCCGGGTTGAACACTGAAGCTTTCTTT. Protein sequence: CASSLNPSGLNTEAFF.

The CDR3 spells CATRWRGRDEQFF. The CDR3 nucleotides are TGTGCCACCAGATGGAGGGGGAGGGATGAGCAGTTCTTC. V gene TRBV24-1 combines with J gene TRBJ2-1; weak D call: TRBD2 (7 bases). Germline V gene sequence: CDR1 KGHDR, CDR2 SFDVKD. The ends were cut back, 7 bases at V and 8 bases at J, with 14 bases in the middle. The length of the CDR3 is 13 residues.

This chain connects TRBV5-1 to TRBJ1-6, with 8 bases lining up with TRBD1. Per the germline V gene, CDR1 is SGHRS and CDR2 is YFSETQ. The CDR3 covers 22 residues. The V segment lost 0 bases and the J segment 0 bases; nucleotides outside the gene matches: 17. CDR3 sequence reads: CASSLGVKRTGPPGSYNSPLHF. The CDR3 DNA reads TGCGCCAGCAGCTTGGGGGTTAAGCGGACAGGGCCCCCAGGCTCCTATAATTCACCCCTCCACTTT.

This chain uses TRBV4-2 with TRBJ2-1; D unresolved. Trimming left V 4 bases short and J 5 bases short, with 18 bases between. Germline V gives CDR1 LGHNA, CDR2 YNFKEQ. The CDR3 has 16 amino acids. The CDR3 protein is CASSLKHGPPDNEQFF. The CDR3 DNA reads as TGTGCCAGCAGCCTAAAGCACGGTCCACCCGACAATGAGCAGTTCTTC.

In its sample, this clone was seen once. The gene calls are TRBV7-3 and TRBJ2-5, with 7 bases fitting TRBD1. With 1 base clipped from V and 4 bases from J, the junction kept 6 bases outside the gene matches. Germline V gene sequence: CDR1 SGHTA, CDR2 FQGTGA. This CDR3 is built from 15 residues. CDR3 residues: CASSLMAGGGETQYF. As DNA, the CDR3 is TGTGCCAGCAGCTTAATGGCAGGGGGTGGAGAGACCCAGTACTTC. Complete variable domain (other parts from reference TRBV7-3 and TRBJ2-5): GAGVSQTPSNKVTEKGKYVELRCDPISGHTALYWYRQSLGQGPEFLIYFQGTGAADDSGLPNDRFFAVRPEGSVSTLKIQRTERGDSAVYLCASSLMAGGGETQYFGPGTRLLVL.

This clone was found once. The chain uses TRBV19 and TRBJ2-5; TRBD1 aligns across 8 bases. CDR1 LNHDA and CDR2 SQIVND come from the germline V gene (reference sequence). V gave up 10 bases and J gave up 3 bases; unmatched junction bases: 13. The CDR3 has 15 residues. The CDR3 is CATRRGTGPKETQYF. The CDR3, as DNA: TGTGCCACCCGCCGGGGGACAGGTCCCAAAGAGACCCAGTACTTC.

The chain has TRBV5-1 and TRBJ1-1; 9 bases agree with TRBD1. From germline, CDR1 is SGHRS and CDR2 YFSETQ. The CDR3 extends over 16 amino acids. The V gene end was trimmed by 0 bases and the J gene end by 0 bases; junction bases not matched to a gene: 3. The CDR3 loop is CASSLGDRDVNTEAFF. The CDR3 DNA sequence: TGCGCCAGCAGCTTGGGGGACAGGGACGTGAACACTGAAGCTTTCTTT.

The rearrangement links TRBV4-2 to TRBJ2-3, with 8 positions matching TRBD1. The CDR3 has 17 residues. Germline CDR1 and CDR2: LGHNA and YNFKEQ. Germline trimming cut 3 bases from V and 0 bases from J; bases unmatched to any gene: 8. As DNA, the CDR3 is TGTGCCAGCAGCCAGGGGGACAGGAGATACAGCACAGATACGCAGTATTTT. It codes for CASSQGDRRYSTDTQYF.

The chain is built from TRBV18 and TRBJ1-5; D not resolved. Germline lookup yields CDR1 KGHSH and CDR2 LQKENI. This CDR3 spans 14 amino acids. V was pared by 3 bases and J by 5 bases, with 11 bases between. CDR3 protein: CASSPMRGDQPQHF. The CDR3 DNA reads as TGTGCCAGCTCACCTATGAGAGGAGATCAGCCCCAGCATTTT.

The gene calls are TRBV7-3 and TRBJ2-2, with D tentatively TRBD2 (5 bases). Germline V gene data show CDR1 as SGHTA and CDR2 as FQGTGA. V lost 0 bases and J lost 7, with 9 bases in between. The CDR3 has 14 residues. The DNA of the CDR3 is TGTGCCAGCAGCTTAACAATCCGGGACGGGGAGCTGTTTTTT. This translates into CASSLTIRDGELFF.

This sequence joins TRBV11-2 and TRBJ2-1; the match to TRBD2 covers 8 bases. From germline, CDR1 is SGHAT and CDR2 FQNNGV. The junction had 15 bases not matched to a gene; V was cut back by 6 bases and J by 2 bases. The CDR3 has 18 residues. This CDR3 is CASSLGLVDRLAYNEQFF. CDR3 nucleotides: TGTGCCAGCAGTCTGGGACTAGTCGATCGTTTGGCCTACAATGAGCAGTTCTTC.

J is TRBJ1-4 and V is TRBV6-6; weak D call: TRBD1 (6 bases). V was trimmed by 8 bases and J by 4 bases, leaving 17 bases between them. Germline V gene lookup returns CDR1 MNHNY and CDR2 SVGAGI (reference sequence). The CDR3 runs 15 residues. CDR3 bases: TGTGCCAGCTACCGAAACAGGGCAAGTAATGAAAAACTGTTTTTT. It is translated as CASYRNRASNEKLFF.